The sequence of this TCR beta chain was determined in a study of blood T cell repertoires in COVID-19. CDR1 is MNHEY and CDR2 is SMNVEV in the germline V gene (reference sequence). The germline V and J ends were trimmed by 5 bases and 3 bases, with 13 bases remaining between them. The CDR3 runs to 14 residues. The data were produced by immunoSEQ multiplex PCR, yet TCRdb's version contains in-frame clones alone and is incomplete. The repertoire holds around 380,000 clones, with around 87% as singletons. The sample consisted of PBMCs or T cells enriched from blood (not recorded which). The sequence was obtained from a man aged 30-40 years who had recovered from COVID-19. V and J are TRBV27 and TRBJ1-1; tentative D call: TRBD1 (6 bases). This CDR3 reads CASSPTGMYTEAFF. DNA for the CDR3: TGTGCCAGCAGTCCCACAGGGATGTACACTGAAGCTTTCTTT.